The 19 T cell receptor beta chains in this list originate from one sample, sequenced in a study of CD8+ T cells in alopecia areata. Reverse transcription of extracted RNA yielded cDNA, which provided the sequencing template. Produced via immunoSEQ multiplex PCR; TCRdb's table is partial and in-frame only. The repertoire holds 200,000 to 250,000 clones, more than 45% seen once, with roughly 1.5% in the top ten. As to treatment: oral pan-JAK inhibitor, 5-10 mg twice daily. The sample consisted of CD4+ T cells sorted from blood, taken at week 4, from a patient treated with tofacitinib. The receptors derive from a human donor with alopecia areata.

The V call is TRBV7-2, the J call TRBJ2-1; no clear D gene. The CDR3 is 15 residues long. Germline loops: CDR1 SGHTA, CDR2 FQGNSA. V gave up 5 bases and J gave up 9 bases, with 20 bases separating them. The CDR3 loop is CASSRLGLPVGEQFF. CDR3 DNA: TGTGCCAGCAGCAGACTCGGGCTCCCGGTGGGTGAGCAGTTCTTC.

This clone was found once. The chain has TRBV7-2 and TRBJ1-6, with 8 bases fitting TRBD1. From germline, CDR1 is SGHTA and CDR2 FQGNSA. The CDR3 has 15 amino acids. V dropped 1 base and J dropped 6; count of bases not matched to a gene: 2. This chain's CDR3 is CASSLDGQGNSPLHF. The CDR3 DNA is TGTGCCAGCAGCTTAGACGGACAGGGTAATTCACCCCTCCACTTT.

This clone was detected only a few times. CDR3 residues: CASSQEGGSGYTF. The CDR3 coding sequence is TGTGCCAGCAGCCAAGAGGGAGGGAGTGGCTACACCTTC. The chain combines TRBV4-2 with TRBJ1-2, with unresolved D. V shed 0 bases and J shed 7 bases, with 9 bases lying between them. The CDR3 length is 13 residues. Germline V CDR1 and CDR2: LGHNA, YNFKEQ.

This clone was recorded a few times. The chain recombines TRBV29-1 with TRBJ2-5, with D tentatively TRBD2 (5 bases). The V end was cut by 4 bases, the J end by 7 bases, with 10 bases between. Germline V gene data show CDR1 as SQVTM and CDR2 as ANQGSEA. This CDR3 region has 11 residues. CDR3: CSVGRDGTQYF. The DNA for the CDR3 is TGCAGCGTTGGTCGGGATGGGACCCAGTACTTC.

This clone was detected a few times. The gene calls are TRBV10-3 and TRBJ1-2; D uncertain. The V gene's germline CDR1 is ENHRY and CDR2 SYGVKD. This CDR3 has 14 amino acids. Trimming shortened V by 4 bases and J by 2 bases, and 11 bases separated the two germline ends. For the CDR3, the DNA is TGTGCCATCAGTGTGGAGAGTGTGAACTATGGCTACACCTTC. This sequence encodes CAISVESVNYGYTF.

Written as DNA, the CDR3 is TGTGCCAGCAGCCTCGGGACACGAGCTATGAAGCAGTACTTC. Residues: CASSLGTRAMKQYF. V usage is TRBV9 and J usage is TRBJ2-7; D perhaps matches TRBD1 (6 bases). The CDR3 length is 14 residues. CDR1 and CDR2 (germline): SGDLS, YYNGEE. V lost 4 bases to trimming and J lost 8 bases, with 19 bases between them.

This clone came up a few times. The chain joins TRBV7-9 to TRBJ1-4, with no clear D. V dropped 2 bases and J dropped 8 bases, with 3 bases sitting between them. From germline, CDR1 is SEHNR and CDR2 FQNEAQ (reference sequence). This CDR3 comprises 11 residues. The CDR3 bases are TGTGCCAGCAGCTTAAAGGAAAAACTGTTTTTT. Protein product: CASSLKEKLFF.

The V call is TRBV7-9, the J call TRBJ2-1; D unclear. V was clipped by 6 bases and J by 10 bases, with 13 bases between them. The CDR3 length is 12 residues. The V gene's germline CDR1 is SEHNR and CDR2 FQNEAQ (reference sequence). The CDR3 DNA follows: TGTGCCAGCAGGCTTAGCAAGGAGGAGCAGTTCTTC. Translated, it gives CASRLSKEEQFF.

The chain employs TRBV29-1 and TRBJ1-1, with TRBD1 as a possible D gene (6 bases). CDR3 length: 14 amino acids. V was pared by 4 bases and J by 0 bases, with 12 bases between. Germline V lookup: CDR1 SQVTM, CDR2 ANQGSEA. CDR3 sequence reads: CSVGSRGMNTEAFF. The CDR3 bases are TGCAGCGTTGGATCCAGGGGCATGAACACTGAAGCTTTCTTT.

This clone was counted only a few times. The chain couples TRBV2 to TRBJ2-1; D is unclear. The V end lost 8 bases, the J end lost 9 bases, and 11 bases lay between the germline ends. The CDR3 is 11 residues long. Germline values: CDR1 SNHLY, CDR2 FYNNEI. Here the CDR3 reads CASLLSGEQFF. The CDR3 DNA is TGTGCCAGCCTGTTATCTGGTGAGCAGTTCTTC. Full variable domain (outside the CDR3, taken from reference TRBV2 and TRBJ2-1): EPEVTQTPSHQVTQMGQEVILRCVPISNHLYFYWYRQILGQKVEFLVSFYNNEISEKSEIFDDQFSVERPDGSNFTLKIRSTKLEDSAMYFCASLLSGEQFFGPGTRLTVL.

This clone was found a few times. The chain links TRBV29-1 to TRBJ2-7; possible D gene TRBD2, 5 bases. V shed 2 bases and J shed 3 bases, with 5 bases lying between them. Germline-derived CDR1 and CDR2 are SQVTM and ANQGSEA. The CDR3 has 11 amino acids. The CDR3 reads CSVERDYEQYF. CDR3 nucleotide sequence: TGCAGCGTTGAACGGGACTACGAGCAGTACTTC.

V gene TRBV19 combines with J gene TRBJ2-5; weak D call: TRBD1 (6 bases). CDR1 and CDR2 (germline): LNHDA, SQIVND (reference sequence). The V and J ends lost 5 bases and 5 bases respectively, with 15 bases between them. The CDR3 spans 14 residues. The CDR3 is CASSPTGSGETQYF. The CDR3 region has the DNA TGTGCCAGTAGTCCAACAGGGTCCGGGGAGACCCAGTACTTC.

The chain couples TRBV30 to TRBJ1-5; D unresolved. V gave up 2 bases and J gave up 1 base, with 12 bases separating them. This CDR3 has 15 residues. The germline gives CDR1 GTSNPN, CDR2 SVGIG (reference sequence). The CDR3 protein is CAWSSRPGSNQPQHF. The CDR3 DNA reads TGTGCCTGGAGTTCCCGACCGGGGAGCAATCAGCCCCAGCATTTT.

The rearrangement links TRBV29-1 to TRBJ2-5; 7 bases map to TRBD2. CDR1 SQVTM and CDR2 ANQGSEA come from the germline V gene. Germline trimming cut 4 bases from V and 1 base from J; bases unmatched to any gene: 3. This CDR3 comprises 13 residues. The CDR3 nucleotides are TGCAGCGTTGGCGGGAGTATCCAAGAGACCCAGTACTTC. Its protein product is CSVGGSIQETQYF.

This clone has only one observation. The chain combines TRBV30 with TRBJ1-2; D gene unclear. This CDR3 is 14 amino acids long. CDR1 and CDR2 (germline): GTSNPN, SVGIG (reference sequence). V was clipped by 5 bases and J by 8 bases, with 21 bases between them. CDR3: CAWVYPGPAGGYTF. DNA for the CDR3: TGTGCCTGGGTGTATCCTGGTCCCGCGGGCGGCTACACCTTC.

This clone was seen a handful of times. CDR3 region: CASSSPTPGINEQFF. The CDR3 DNA is TGTGCCAGCAGCTCGCCAACCCCGGGGATCAATGAGCAGTTCTTC. The J gene is TRBJ2-1, the V gene TRBV7-3; tentative D call: TRBD2 (5 bases). V lost 4 bases and J 6 bases, leaving 16 bases between the germline ends. Germline V gene sequence: CDR1 SGHTA, CDR2 FQGTGA. The CDR3 extends over 15 amino acids.

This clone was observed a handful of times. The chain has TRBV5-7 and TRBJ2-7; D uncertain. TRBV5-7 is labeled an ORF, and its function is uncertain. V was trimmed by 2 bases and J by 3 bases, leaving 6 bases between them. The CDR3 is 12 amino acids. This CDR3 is CASSFDNYEQYF. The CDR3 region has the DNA TGTGCCAGCAGCTTTGACAACTACGAGCAGTACTTC.

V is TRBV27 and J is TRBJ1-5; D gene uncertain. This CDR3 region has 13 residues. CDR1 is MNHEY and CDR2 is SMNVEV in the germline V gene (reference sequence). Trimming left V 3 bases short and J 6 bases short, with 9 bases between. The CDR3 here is CASSFSRSQPQHF. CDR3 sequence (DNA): TGTGCCAGCAGTTTCTCTCGAAGTCAGCCCCAGCATTTT.

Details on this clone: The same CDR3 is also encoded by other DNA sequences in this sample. CDR3 amino acids: CASSLEGQETQYF. CDR3 DNA: TGCGCCAGCAGCTTGGAGGGGCAAGAGACCCAGTACTTC. The rearrangement joins TRBV5-1 to TRBJ2-5, with a possible D match to TRBD1 (5 bases). The CDR3 is made up of 13 amino acids. Per the germline V gene, CDR1 is SGHRS and CDR2 is YFSETQ. V dropped 0 bases and J dropped 2 bases, with 5 bases sitting between them.